Below, one T cell receptor beta chain is given with its context. Its matching antigen is unknown. The conserved final phenylalanine or tryptophan is absent from the CDR3, which likely points to a read error. The DNA is omitted, as the CDR3 cannot be located on it reliably, and the CDR3 follows TCRdb's listing. These data come from a study of T cell repertoires in cytomegalovirus infection. Study-level results: The ex vivo response showed dominance by HLA-C-restricted CMV-specific TCR beta clonotypes.

The V gene's germline CDR1 is SQVTM and CDR2 ANQGSEA. The CDR3 totals 11 residues, both ends included. TCRdb independently ran MiXCR on the reads; one entry per CDR3 protein. This sample has 180,000 or so distinct CDR3 sequences, with about 15% found just once. The receptor comes from a human donor in good health (CMV status not recorded). Some clones in this sample may be carry-over from other donors' samples. What was sequenced was CD8+ T cells from PBMCs. The chain is built from TRBV29-1 and TRBJ1-3. This CDR3 reads CSAGVPGNTIY.